This entry is about one TCR beta chain. The specificity of this receptor is unknown. No base quality values were provided; no much bigger clone lies one nucleotide off. In the paper's terms, the treatment or condition label means: oral pan-JAK inhibitor, 5-10 mg twice daily. Peripheral blood and lesional scalp punch biopsies were obtained from patients with alopecia areata. PBMCs were isolated by density centrifugation and stained for CD3, CD4 and CD8, after which CD4+ and CD8+ T cells were sorted on a FACSAria. These data are taken from a study of CD8+ T cells in alopecia areata listed by TCRdb under 2018. Regarding the study in general: Treated patients were enrolled in an open-label pilot trial of oral tofacitinib at 5 to 10 mg twice daily for moderate-to-severe alopecia areata. RNA was obtained with the PAXgene miRNA kit for fixed scalp, the miRNeasy kit for PBMCs, and the RNeasy kit for mouse skin. Patients on tofacitinib were biopsied at baseline and after 4 and 24 weeks of treatment, and several of the patients also had a later scalp biopsy. High-throughput TCRbeta sequencing was used to examine T cell clonal expansion in alopecia areata in both the C3H/HeJ mouse model and human patients. Patients stayed on tofacitinib for 6 to 18 months and then had 6 months of follow-up off drug so that delayed response and recurrence could be assessed. Clonality in the scalp was compared among normal scalp (n=4), patchy alopecia areata scalp (n=8), and alopecia totalis/universalis scalp (n=8). Human TCRbeta sequencing covered scalp tissue and sorted CD4+ and CD8+ peripheral blood T cells from patchy and totalis/universalis alopecia areata patients and healthy controls. In treated patients, disease severity was measured using the SALT score, which gives the percentage of scalp surface area affected. immunoSEQ multiplex PCR using 35 Vbeta forward primers and 13 Jbeta reverse primers was used to amplify TCRbeta CDR3 regions. The investigation overall reported the following: With tofacitinib, both scalp clonality and the number of expanded CD8+ clones among the top 100 scalp clones went down significantly. Compared with mice, TCR sequences shared between patients were less clear, possibly partly because of HLA diversity across the patient population. Lesional scalp, especially in alopecia totalis/universalis, showed higher clonality and more expanded CD8+ clones than normal scalp, suggesting antigenic drive. During tofacitinib treatment, many expanded lesional clones stuck around in both scalp and blood, and this persistence may partly explain why relapse happens after treatment is stopped. Resident alphabeta T cells in normal human skin are also sequenced, complicating scalp TCR repertoire analysis, unlike mouse skin dominated by gammadelta T cells. Because the treated cohort was small and had just a single nonresponder, larger studies are needed to establish links between baseline CD8+ expansion and response.

Receptor amplification or capture employed the immunoSEQ multiplex PCR assay. To provide template for TCR sequencing, every sample had RNA extracted and reverse transcribed into cDNA. SuperScript III was used to make first-strand cDNA, primed with a 2:1 mix of oligo-dT and random hexamers. A synthetic immune receptor repertoire was used to assess amplification bias, and residual bias was removed computationally. In the source study's methods: Raw reads were preprocessed to remove errors, and CDR3 was defined by IMGT conventions from the conserved cysteine to phenylalanine. To get clonality, Shannon entropy was normalized by log2 of the number of productive unique TCRs and the result was subtracted from 1. CD4 or CD8 identity of scalp clones was inferred by cross-referencing scalp TCRbeta sequences with sorted blood CD4 and CD8 repertoires. In its TCRdb copy, this immuneACCESS table keeps in-frame sequences only and misses some clones. Where compared with another copy, unresolved V genes explain less than half of these, and the others have no known cause. That table is the source of V, J and clone size, and D and trimming were worked out from the DNA. The sample yields some 180,000 clones; about 51% were counted once. The ten most abundant clones make up about a tenth of the sample.

The CDR1 and CDR2 encoded by the germline V gene are SGHTA and FQGTGA. From its cysteine to its phenylalanine, the CDR3 spans 16 amino acids. Solely the CDR3 DNA is kept, with 48 bases framed from the first base. Trimming removed 4 bases from V and 0 bases from J; the gene matches leave 3 bases unexplained. The rearranged segments are TRBV7-3 and TRBJ2-2, and 9 junction bases match TRBD1. This sequence originates from a human donor with alopecia areata. The sample consisted of CD8+ T cells sorted from blood, taken at week 52, from a patient treated with tofacitinib. The CDR3 sequence is CASSSGQGTNTGELFF. The bases are TGTGCCAGCAGCTCGGGACAGGGCACGAACACCGGGGAGCTGTTTTTT.